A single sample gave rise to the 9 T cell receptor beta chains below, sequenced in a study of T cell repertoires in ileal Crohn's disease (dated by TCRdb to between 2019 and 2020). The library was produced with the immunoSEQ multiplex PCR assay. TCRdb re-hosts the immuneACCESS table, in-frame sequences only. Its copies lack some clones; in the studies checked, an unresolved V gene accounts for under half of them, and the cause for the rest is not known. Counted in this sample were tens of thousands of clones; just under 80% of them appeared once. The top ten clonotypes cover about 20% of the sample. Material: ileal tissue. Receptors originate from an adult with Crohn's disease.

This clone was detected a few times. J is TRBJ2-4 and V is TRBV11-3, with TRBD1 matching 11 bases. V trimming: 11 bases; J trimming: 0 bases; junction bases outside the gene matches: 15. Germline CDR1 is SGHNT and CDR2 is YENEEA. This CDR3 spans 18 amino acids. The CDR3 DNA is TGTGCCGGATTTTTAGGACAGGGGGCCCACATAGCCAAAAACATTCAGTACTTC. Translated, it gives CAGFLGQGAHIAKNIQYF.

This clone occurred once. For the CDR3, the DNA is TGTGCCAGCACGCCCGGGACAGCCCTAGGTCTGGGCTATGGCTACACCTTC. This translates into CASTPGTALGLGYGYTF. The chain links TRBV5-6 to TRBJ1-2; 7 bases match TRBD1. Germline trimming cut 6 bases from V and 4 bases from J; bases unmatched to any gene: 18. Germline CDR1 SGHDT, CDR2 YYEEEE. The CDR3 runs 17 residues.

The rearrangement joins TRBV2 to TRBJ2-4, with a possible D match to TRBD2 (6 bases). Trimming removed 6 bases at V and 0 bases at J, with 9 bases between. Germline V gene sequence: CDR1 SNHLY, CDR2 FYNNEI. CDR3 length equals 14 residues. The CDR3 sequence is CASSPGVAKNIQYF. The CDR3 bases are TGTGCCAGCAGCCCGGGGGTAGCCAAAAACATTCAGTACTTC.

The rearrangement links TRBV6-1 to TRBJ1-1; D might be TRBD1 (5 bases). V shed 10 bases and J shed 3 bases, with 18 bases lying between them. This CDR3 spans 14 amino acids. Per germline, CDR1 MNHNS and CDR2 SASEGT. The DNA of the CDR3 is TGTGCCACTCAGAAGGGCGAAGGGGACACTGAAGCTTTCTTT. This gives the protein CATQKGEGDTEAFF.

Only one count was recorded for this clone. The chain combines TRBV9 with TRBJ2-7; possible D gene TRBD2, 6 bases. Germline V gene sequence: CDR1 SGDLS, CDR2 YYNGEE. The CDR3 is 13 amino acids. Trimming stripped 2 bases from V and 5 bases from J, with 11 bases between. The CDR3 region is CASSVGREDEQYF. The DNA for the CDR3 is TGTGCCAGCAGCGTTGGCAGGGAGGACGAGCAGTACTTC.

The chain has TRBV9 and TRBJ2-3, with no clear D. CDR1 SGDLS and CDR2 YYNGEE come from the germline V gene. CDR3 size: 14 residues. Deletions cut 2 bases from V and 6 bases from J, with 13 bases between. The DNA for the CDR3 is TGTGCCAGCAGCGTGGGTTTCCAGGCTGATACGCAGTATTTT. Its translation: CASSVGFQADTQYF.

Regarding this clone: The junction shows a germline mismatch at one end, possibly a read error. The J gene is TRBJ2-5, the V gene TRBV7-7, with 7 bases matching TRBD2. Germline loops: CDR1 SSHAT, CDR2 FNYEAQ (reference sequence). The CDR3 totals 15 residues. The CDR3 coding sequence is TGTGCTAGCAGCTTAGGGCGGGGGACCCAAGAGACCCAGTACTTC. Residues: CASSLGRGTQETQYF.

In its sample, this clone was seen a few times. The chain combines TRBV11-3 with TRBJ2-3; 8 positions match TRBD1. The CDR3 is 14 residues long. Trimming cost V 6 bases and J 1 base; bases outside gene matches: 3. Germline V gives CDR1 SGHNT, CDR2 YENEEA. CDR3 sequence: CASRPGQGTDTQYF. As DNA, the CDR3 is TGTGCCAGCAGGCCGGGACAGGGCACAGATACGCAGTATTTT.

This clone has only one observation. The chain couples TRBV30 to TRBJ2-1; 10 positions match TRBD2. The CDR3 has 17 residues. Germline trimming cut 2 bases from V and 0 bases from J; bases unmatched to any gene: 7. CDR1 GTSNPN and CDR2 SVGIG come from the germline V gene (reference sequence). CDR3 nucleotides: TGTGCCTGGAGTAGGACTAGCGGCATTAGCTCCTACAATGAGCAGTTCTTC. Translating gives CAWSRTSGISSYNEQFF. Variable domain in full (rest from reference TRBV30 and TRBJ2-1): SQTIHQWPATLVQPVGSPLSLECTVEGTSNPNLYWYRQAAGRGLQLLFYSVGIGQISSEVPQNLSASRPQDRQFILSSKKLLLSDSGFYLCAWSRTSGISSYNEQFFGPGTRLTVL.